The rows below give T cell receptor beta chains drawn from one sample of a study of T cell responses to AZD1222 COVID-19 vaccine. Some clones are missing from TCRdb's copy, which holds only in-frame ones; the method was immunoSEQ multiplex PCR. Found here are about 160,000 clones, roughly nine tenths of them singletons; the top ten hold approximately 2%. Material: peripheral blood, obtained on day 0 of AZD1222 vaccination. These receptors were obtained from an adult in good health. Both conserved end residues are part of each CDR3. Each record gives: V gene, CDR3 length, clone size, CDR3 protein. A row's size may be missing; if present it is once, few, many or a size class.

>TRBV7-8|15|NA
CASSPRQGSDYGYTF
>TRBV2|16|NA
CASSDLGRGTHTEAFF
>TRBV6-5|12|NA
CASSFSSDTQYF
>TRBV19|16|once
CASTPGLPLSGNTIYF
>TRBV28|15|NA
CASSSGLDWYNEQFF
>TRBV6-5|13|NA
CASTRTSGAEQYF
>TRBV28|20|NA
CASSLGGGLAGASGRNEQFF
>TRBV29-1|12|NA
CSVDRAQETQYF
>TRBV9|17|NA
CASSVGGGTGRSYEQYF
>TRBV18|14|NA
CASSRVDTYYEQYF
>TRBV9|15|NA
CASSVGLAGSHEQFF
>TRBV30|14|NA
CAWNRGSSNYGYTF
>TRBV27|12|NA
CASSLPGAEAFF
>TRBV7-2|16|NA
CASSLGSWLEDYEQYF
>TRBV24-1|15|NA
CATSGSGTGYDGYTF
>TRBV5-4|15|NA
CASSSFQGAIYEQYF
>TRBV4-3|14|NA
CASSLGQSNSPLHF
>TRBV28|14|NA
CASSSPSQGSPLHF
>TRBV18|15|NA
CASSPLLAGYNEQFF
>TRBV28|13|NA
CASSLSTYNEQFF
>TRBV7-9|12|NA
CASSYGQLEAFF
>TRBV10-2|14|NA
CASTLAGGPDTQYF
>TRBV30|14|NA
CAWSPDSRAEKLFF
>TRBV19|14|NA
CATRRDTELYGYTF
>TRBV7-9|14|NA
CASSLAVGARGYTF
>TRBV2|16|NA
CASSEGLLPTNEKLFF
>TRBV28|13|NA
CATQTGLGQPQHF
>TRBV6-5|11|NA
CASIVASEAFF
>TRBV5-1|14|NA
CASSFRVRGTEAFF
>TRBV7-2|16|NA
CASSFSWTSNTGELFF
>TRBV21-1|16|NA
CASSVARGSNTGELFF
>TRBV10-3|16|NA
CAISEPGQGGGTEAFF
>TRBV6-5|15|NA
CASSYRRVKHQPQHF
>TRBV19|13|NA
CASTATVGGAQYF
>TRBV5-1|15|NA
CASSLGTGAVGELFF
>TRBV28|12|once
CASQDRGSRYTF
>TRBV7-8|14|once
CASSLIPGQYEQYF
>TRBV27|19|NA
CASSALQGLQRHRRETQYF
>TRBV19|14|NA
CASKSLGWWGEQYF
>TRBV19|16|few
CASSIDTGRGNEKLFF
>TRBV5-6|13|NA
CASSFGGARRSFF
>TRBV11-2|13|few
CASSLGAGQPQHF
>TRBV6-6|15|NA
CASSYLGQGDYGYTF
>TRBV14|15|NA
CASSQLSGYLSPLHF
>TRBV30|17|NA
CAWSARRGDDSNQPQHF